Presented here are 19 T cell receptor beta chains from one specimen sequenced in a study of cytomegalovirus exposure and HLA in healthy donors. The primer mix had 60 Vbeta and 13 Jbeta primers. Measured with immunoSEQ multiplex PCR; TCRdb has only the in-frame clones, and not every one. The sample has 110,000 to 150,000 clones; about two thirds are singletons. Material for sequencing was PBMCs. These receptors were obtained from a man aged 55 to 70 in good health and CMV-seronegative.

The chain employs TRBV19 and TRBJ1-1; D is undetermined. CDR1 LNHDA and CDR2 SQIVND come from the germline V gene (reference sequence). The CDR3 loop spans 15 amino acids. Trimming removed 0 bases from V and 1 base from J, with 9 bases in between. The CDR3 here is CASSIDRWRNTEAFF. In DNA, the CDR3 is TGTGCCAGTAGTATAGATCGGTGGAGGAACACTGAAGCTTTCTTT. The whole variable domain, remainder taken from reference TRBV19 and TRBJ1-1, is DGGITQSPKYLFRKEGQNVTLSCEQNLNHDAMYWYRQDPGQGLRLIYYSQIVNDFQKGDIAEGYSVSREKKESFPLTVTSAQKNPTAFYLCASSIDRWRNTEAFFGQGTRLTVV.

The rearrangement links TRBV6-5 to TRBJ2-5; D not resolved. The CDR3 length is 14 residues. V gave up 5 bases and J gave up 1 base, with 11 bases separating them. The germline V gene has CDR1 MNHEY and CDR2 SVGAGI. The CDR3 DNA reads TGTGCCAGCAGTGGGCGACGGTCCCAAGAGACCCAGTACTTC. It yields the protein CASSGRRSQETQYF.

This clone was detected only a few times. V gene TRBV19 combines with J gene TRBJ1-6; tentative D call: TRBD1 (6 bases). From germline, CDR1 is LNHDA and CDR2 SQIVND (reference sequence). V gave up 5 bases and J gave up 8 bases, with 10 bases separating them. The CDR3 is 13 residues long. The DNA for the CDR3 is TGTGCCAGTAGTTCCAACAGGGATTCACCCCTCCACTTT. Residues: CASSSNRDSPLHF. The full variable domain, in which reference TRBV19 and TRBJ1-6 provide the parts outside the CDR3, is DGGITQSPKYLFRKEGQNVTLSCEQNLNHDAMYWYRQDPGQGLRLIYYSQIVNDFQKGDIAEGYSVSREKKESFPLTVTSAQKNPTAFYLCASSSNRDSPLHFGNGTRLTVT.

The chain carries TRBV7-2 and TRBJ2-1, with 9 bases that match TRBD2. CDR3 length: 14 residues. CDR1 and CDR2 (germline): SGHTA, FQGNSA. J lost 5 bases, V lost 5 bases, and 4 bases had no gene match. The CDR3 DNA reads as TGTGCCAGCAGCGCGACTAGCGGTCACAATGAGCAGTTCTTC. It translates to CASSATSGHNEQFF. Drawing the rest from reference TRBV7-2 and TRBJ2-1, the complete variable domain is GAGVSQSPSNKVTEKGKDVELRCDPISGHTALYWYRQSLGQGLEFLIYFQGNSAPDKSGLPSDRFSAERTGGSVSTLTIQRTQQEDSAVYLCASSATSGHNEQFFGPGTRLTVL.

This rearrangement joins TRBV27 to TRBJ1-1; 7 positions match TRBD1. Germline-derived CDR1 and CDR2 are MNHEY and SMNVEV (reference sequence). J was trimmed by 0 bases and V by 5 bases; bases with no gene match: 3. The CDR3 is 14 amino acids. In nucleotides, the CDR3 is TGTGCCAGCAGTATACAGGGGTTGAACACTGAAGCTTTCTTT. Translated, it gives CASSIQGLNTEAFF.

This chain uses TRBV5-1 with TRBJ2-1, with a possible D match to TRBD2 (6 bases). This CDR3 comprises 15 residues. Germline V gene sequence: CDR1 SGHRS, CDR2 YFSETQ. Trimming cost V 0 bases and J 1 base, with 8 bases left between them. CDR3 bases: TGCGCCAGCAGCTTGGATGGAGGGTCCTACAATGAGCAGTTCTTC. Encoded protein: CASSLDGGSYNEQFF.

The chain employs TRBV6-5 and TRBJ1-1, with TRBD1 as a possible D gene (6 bases). Germline assignment: CDR1 MNHEY and CDR2 SVGAGI. Trimming shortened V by 8 bases and J by 8 bases, and 21 bases separated the two germline ends. The CDR3 is 14 residues long. CDR3 nucleotide sequence: TGTGCCAGCCTTGACCTACAGGGCATAGGCGAAGCTTTCTTT. Its protein is CASLDLQGIGEAFF.

The chain's CDR3 is CASQDSTFNQPQHF. CDR3 nucleotide sequence: TGTGCCAGCCAGGACAGCACGTTCAATCAGCCCCAGCATTTT. This sequence joins TRBV2 and TRBJ1-5; tentatively, D is TRBD1 (6 bases). The CDR3 covers 14 residues. The ends were cut back, 8 bases at V and 3 bases at J, with 14 bases in the middle. Per the germline V gene, CDR1 is SNHLY and CDR2 is FYNNEI.

This clone was counted a few times. This chain connects TRBV18 to TRBJ2-5, with 7 bases matching TRBD1. Trimming at V came to 5 bases and at J to 1 base, leaving 1 base not matched to a gene. The CDR3 covers 13 residues. Germline loops: CDR1 KGHSH, CDR2 LQKENI. The CDR3 here is CASSGDSQETQYF. In nucleotides, the CDR3 is TGTGCCAGCTCAGGGGACAGCCAAGAGACCCAGTACTTC.

V gene TRBV19 combines with J gene TRBJ1-4; 8 nucleotides line up with TRBD1. The length of the CDR3 is 16 residues. Losses at the gene ends were 4 bases for V and 3 bases for J; bases not matched to a gene: 7. The V gene's germline CDR1 is LNHDA and CDR2 SQIVND (reference sequence). The CDR3 sequence is CASSTSGTGSNEKLFF. CDR3 nucleotides: TGTGCCAGTAGTACCTCCGGGACAGGATCTAATGAAAAACTGTTTTTT. Full variable domain (missing parts from reference TRBV19 and TRBJ1-4): DGGITQSPKYLFRKEGQNVTLSCEQNLNHDAMYWYRQDPGQGLRLIYYSQIVNDFQKGDIAEGYSVSREKKESFPLTVTSAQKNPTAFYLCASSTSGTGSNEKLFFGSGTQLSVL.

V usage is TRBV2 and J usage is TRBJ1-5, with D possibly TRBD1 on 6 matching bases. This CDR3 is built from 14 residues. V lost 5 bases and J 1 base, leaving 9 bases between the germline ends. In germline, CDR1 is SNHLY, CDR2 FYNNEI. The CDR3 sequence: CASSLGTSNQPQHF. CDR3 bases: TGTGCCAGCAGTCTCGGGACAAGCAATCAGCCCCAGCATTTT.

The chain combines TRBV4-1 with TRBJ2-1, with D uncertain. Germline values: CDR1 MGHRA, CDR2 YSYEKL. Between the trimmed V and J ends, which lost 4 bases and 5 bases, there was a span of 12 bases. This CDR3 comprises 14 residues. The CDR3 sequence is CASSPLNRNNEQFF. The CDR3 coding sequence is TGCGCCAGCAGCCCCCTTAACAGAAACAATGAGCAGTTCTTC.

The V call is TRBV28, the J call TRBJ2-4, with 13 bases identical to TRBD2. Germline-derived CDR1 and CDR2 are MDHEN and SYDVKM. This CDR3 is built from 14 residues. The V gene end was trimmed by 6 bases and the J gene end by 7 bases; junction bases not matched to a gene: 3. The CDR3 DNA reads TGTGCCAGCAGGCCGGGACTAGCGGGGAACATTCAGTACTTC. It encodes CASRPGLAGNIQYF.

The V and J genes are TRBV5-1 and TRBJ2-7; TRBD1 matches 9 bases. The CDR3 runs to 15 residues. Germline CDR1 SGHRS, CDR2 YFSETQ. The junction had 8 bases not matched to a gene; V was cut back by 4 bases and J by 3 bases. The CDR3 nucleotides read TGCGCCAGCAGCCTTTTGGACAGGGGAGGCTACGAGCAGTACTTC. It is translated as CASSLLDRGGYEQYF.

V gene TRBV6-1 combines with J gene TRBJ2-5; D may be TRBD1 (6 bases). The V end was cut by 6 bases, the J end by 4 bases, with 9 bases between. The germline V gene has CDR1 MNHNS and CDR2 SASEGT. The CDR3 has 12 residues. CDR3 sequence: CASRQGGETQYF. The CDR3 nucleotides read TGTGCCAGCAGACAAGGGGGAGAGACCCAGTACTTC.

The rearrangement uses TRBV30 and TRBJ2-1; 9 bases are shared with TRBD1. CDR3 length: 16 amino acids. Trimming cost V 0 bases and J 8 bases; bases outside gene matches: 11. Germline CDR1 reads GTSNPN; CDR2 reads SVGIG (reference sequence). The CDR3 region is CAWSVLGGQGRDEQFF. CDR3 DNA sequence: TGTGCCTGGAGTGTACTAGGGGGACAGGGTCGGGATGAGCAGTTCTTC.

The table lists this clone with a few counts. The CDR3 bases are TGTGCCATCAGTCGGGGGGGCACTGAAGCTTTCTTT. This sequence encodes CAISRGGTEAFF. The genes are TRBV10-3 and TRBJ1-1, with D maybe TRBD1 (5 bases). Trimming took 5 bases from V and 4 from J, leaving 8 bases between them. The CDR3 is made up of 12 amino acids. The V gene's germline CDR1 is ENHRY and CDR2 SYGVKD.

The count of this clone is one. The V call is TRBV9, the J call TRBJ2-1; 10 bases map to TRBD2. The CDR3 sequence is 16 residues long. V shed 3 bases, J shed 8 bases, and the junction held 11 bases outside the gene matches. Germline CDR1 reads SGDLS; CDR2 reads YYNGEE. CDR3 in DNA: TGTGCCAGCAGCGATCCTAGCGGGAGCCTTCCCCATGAGCAGTTCTTC. Amino acids: CASSDPSGSLPHEQFF.

The V call is TRBV18, the J call TRBJ2-1; 11 nucleotides line up with TRBD2. With 3 bases clipped from V and 9 bases from J, the junction kept 10 bases outside the gene matches. Germline values: CDR1 KGHSH, CDR2 LQKENI. CDR3 length: 16 residues. In nucleotides, the CDR3 is TGTGCCAGCTCACCCGTCGCTAGCGGGAGGTCGACTGAGCAGTTCTTC. Its protein is CASSPVASGRSTEQFF. Full variable domain (rest looked up from reference TRBV18 and TRBJ2-1): NAGVMQNPRHLVRRRGQEARLRCSPMKGHSHVYWYRQLPEEGLKFMVYLQKENIIDESGMPKERFSAEFPKEGPSILRIQQVVRGDSAAYFCASSPVASGRSTEQFFGPGTRLTVL.